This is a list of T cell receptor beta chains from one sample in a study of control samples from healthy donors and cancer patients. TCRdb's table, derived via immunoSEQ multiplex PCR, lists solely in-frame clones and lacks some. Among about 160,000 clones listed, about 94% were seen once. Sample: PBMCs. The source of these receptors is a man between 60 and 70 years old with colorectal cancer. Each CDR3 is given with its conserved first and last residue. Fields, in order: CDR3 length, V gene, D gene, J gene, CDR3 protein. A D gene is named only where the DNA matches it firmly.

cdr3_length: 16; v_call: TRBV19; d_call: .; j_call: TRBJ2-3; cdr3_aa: CASSIARGLSSDTQYF
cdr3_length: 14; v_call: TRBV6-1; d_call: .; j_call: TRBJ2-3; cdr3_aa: CASSEGARMNTQYF
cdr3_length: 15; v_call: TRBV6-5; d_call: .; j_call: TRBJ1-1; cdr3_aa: CASSYEGKKATEAFF
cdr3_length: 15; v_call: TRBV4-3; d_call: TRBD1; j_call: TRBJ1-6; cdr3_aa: CASSPSTGGDSPLHF
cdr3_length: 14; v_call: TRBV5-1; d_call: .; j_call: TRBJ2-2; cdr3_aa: CASSLRLNTGELFF
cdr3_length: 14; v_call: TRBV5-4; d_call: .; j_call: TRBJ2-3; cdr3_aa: CASSSIYSTDTQYF
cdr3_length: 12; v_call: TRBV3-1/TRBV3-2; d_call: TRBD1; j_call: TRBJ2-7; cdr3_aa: CASKGQGQEQYF
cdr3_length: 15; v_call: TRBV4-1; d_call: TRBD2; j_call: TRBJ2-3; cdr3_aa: CASSGLAGGPDTQYF
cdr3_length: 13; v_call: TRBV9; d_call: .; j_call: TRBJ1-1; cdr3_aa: CASSREQGTEAFF
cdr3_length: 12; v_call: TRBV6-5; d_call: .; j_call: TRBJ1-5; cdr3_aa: CASRTGNQPQHF
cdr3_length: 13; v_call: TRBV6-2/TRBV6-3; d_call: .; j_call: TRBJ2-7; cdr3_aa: CASSYSWGYEQYF
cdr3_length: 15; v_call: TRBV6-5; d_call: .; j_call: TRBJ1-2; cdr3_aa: CASRSGHPGDYGYTF
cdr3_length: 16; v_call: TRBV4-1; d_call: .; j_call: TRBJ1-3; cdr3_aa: CASSQGVPGSGNTIYF
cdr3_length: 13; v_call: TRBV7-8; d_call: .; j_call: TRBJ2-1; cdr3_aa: CASSHRRNNEQFF
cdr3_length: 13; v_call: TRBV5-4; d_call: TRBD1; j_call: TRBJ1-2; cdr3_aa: CASSLGGQARYTF
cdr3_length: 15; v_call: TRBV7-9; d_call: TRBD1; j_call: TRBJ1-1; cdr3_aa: CASMQQGEGYTEAFF
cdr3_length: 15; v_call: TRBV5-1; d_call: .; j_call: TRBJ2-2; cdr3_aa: CASSPGGRNTGELFF
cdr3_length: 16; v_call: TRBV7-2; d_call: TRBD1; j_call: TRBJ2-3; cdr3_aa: CASSFGTGGATDTQYF
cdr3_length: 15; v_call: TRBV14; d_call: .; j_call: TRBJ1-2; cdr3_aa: CASSRRVGTISGYTF
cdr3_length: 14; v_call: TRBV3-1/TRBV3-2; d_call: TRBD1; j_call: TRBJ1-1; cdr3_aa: CASSQTGTGAEAFF
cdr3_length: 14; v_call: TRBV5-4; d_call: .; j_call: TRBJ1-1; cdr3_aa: CASSLAGRNTEAFF
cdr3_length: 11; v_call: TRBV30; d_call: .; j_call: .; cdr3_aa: CAWTLYNEQFF